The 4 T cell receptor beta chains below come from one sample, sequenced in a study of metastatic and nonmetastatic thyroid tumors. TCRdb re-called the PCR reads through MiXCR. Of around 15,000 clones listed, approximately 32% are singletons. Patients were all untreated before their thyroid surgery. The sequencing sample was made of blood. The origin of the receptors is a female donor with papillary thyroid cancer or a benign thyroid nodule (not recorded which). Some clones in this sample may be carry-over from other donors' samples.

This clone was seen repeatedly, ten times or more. The CDR3 sequence: CSVLRRQGFADTQYF. The CDR3 nucleotides are TGCAGCGTTTTACGGAGACAGGGTTTCGCAGATACGCAGTATTTT. The chain links TRBV29-1 to TRBJ2-3, with TRBD1 matching 7 bases. V lost 5 bases to trimming and J lost 4 bases; unmatched junction nucleotides: 12. Germline V CDR1 and CDR2: SQVTM, ANQGSEA. There are 15 residues in the CDR3.

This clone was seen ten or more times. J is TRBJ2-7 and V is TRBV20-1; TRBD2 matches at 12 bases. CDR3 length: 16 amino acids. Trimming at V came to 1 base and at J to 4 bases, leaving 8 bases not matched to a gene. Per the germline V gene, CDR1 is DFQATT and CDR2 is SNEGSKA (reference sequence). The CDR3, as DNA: TGCAGTGCTAGAGGACTAGCGGGAGTGACGGGGTACGAGCAGTACTTC. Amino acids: CSARGLAGVTGYEQYF.

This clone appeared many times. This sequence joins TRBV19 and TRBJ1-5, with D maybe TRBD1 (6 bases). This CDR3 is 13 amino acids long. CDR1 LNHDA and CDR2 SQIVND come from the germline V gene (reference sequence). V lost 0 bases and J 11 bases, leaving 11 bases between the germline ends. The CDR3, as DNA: TGTGCCAGTAGTATAGATAAGGGGGGGGCCCAGCATTTT. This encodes CASSIDKGGAQHF.

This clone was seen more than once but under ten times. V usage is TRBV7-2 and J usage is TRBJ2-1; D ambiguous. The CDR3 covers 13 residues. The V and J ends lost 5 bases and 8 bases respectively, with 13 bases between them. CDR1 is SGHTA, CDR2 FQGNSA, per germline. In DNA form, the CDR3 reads TGTACCAGCAGCCGGATCTCCCTGGATGAGCAGTTCTTC. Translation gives CTSSRISLDEQFF.